These 22 T cell receptor beta chains were sequenced from one sample in a study of response to subunit inactivated influenza vaccine. TCRdb redid the calling of the RT-PCR reads with MiXCR, one entry per CDR3 protein. Of more than 700,000 distinct CDR3 sequences listed, 21% were seen once; the top ten hold roughly 10%. Sequenced here: PBMCs from blood, sampled about 5 days after vaccination. Receptor source: a man aged 45-65 years who received an inactivated influenza vaccine.

This clonotype was seen ten or more times. The CDR3 DNA reads TGCAGCGTTGACGCAGGGGGGGATCAGCCCCAGCATTTT. This sequence encodes CSVDAGGDQPQHF. The chain employs TRBV29-1 and TRBJ1-5; 7 bases match TRBD1. CDR1 and CDR2 from the germline V gene are SQVTM and ANQGSEA. V gave up 3 bases and J gave up 5 bases; unmatched junction bases: 4. This CDR3 has 13 residues.

The rearrangement uses TRBV20-1 and TRBJ2-2; D unclear. The germline gives CDR1 DFQATT, CDR2 SNEGSKA (reference sequence). The CDR3 has 14 amino acids. V was shortened by 3 bases and J by 7 bases, with 15 bases between the two germline ends. The DNA for the CDR3 is TGCAGTGCTAGGAGCCGGAATGGTGTCGGGGAGCTGTTTTTT. This sequence encodes CSARSRNGVGELFF.

The chain is built from TRBV15 and TRBJ2-3, with D perhaps being TRBD1 or TRBD2 (5 bases each). Trimming shortened V by 0 bases and J by 10 bases, and 14 bases separated the two germline ends. CDR3 length: 14 amino acids. CDR1 and CDR2 (germline): LNHNV, YYDKDF (reference sequence). In DNA form, the CDR3 reads TGTGCCACCAGCAGAGATCGAGGGGAGTGGGCGCAGTATTTT. Translation gives CATSRDRGEWAQYF.

The table lists this clonotype with a few counts. The chain is built from TRBV7-8 and TRBJ1-5, with 8 bases lining up with TRBD1. The CDR3 runs 15 residues. CDR1 is SGHVS and CDR2 is FQNEAQ in the germline V gene. V lost 1 base and J lost 6; bases outside the gene matches: 5. In nucleotides, the CDR3 is TGTGCCAGCAGCTTAGGGAGGGACAGGAGTCAGCCCCAGCATTTT. This codes for CASSLGRDRSQPQHF. Combining the CDR3 with reference TRBV7-8 and TRBJ1-5 gives the whole variable domain GAGVSQSPRYKVAKRGQDVALRCDPISGHVSLFWYQQALGQGPEFLTYFQNEAQLDKSGLPSDRFFAERPEGSVSTLKIQRTQQEDSAVYLCASSLGRDRSQPQHFGDGTRLSIL.

This clonotype occurred a few times. This chain joins TRBV7-9 and TRBJ2-2, with TRBD2 identical over 12 bases. The CDR3 contains 15 residues. CDR1 and CDR2 from the germline V gene are SEHNR and FQNEAQ (reference sequence). V lost 4 bases to trimming and J lost 6 bases; unmatched junction nucleotides: 3. This CDR3 reads CASSSGTSGSGELFF. The CDR3 DNA sequence: TGTGCCAGCAGCTCCGGGACTAGCGGGTCCGGGGAGCTGTTTTTT.

This chain connects TRBV18 to TRBJ1-1; a weak D match, TRBD1 (5 bases). With 1 base removed from V and 2 bases from J, the gap between germline ends came to 14 bases. The CDR3 spans 16 residues. Germline V CDR1 and CDR2: KGHSH, LQKENI. CDR3 amino acids: CASSPLGEQVNTEAFF. As DNA, the CDR3 is TGTGCCAGCTCACCACTAGGGGAACAGGTAAACACTGAAGCTTTCTTT.

The CDR3 here is CASSLRYGIKNSPLHF. In DNA, the CDR3 is TGTGCCAGCAGCTTACGCTACGGTATAAAGAATTCACCCCTCCACTTT. V is TRBV7-2 and J is TRBJ1-6; no reliable D call. The V end was cut by 2 bases, the J end by 7 bases, with 15 bases between. CDR1 is SGHTA, CDR2 FQGNSA, per germline. CDR3 length equals 16 residues.

Remarks on this clonotype: One end of the junction fails to match germline, which may point to a read error. The chain links TRBV5-5 to TRBJ2-1; D is unresolved. The CDR3 runs 14 residues. Germline values: CDR1 SGHKS, CDR2 YYEKEE (reference sequence). The CDR3 protein is CASCLVVGNNEQFF. The CDR3 DNA sequence: TGTGCCAGCTGCTTGGTGGTAGGGAACAATGAGCAGTTCTTC.

The chain links TRBV4-3 to TRBJ2-7; TRBD2 might be the D (7 bases). Germline CDR1 reads LGHNA; CDR2 reads YSLEER. V lost 1 base to trimming and J lost 4 bases, with 17 bases between them. This CDR3 comprises 16 residues. The CDR3 region is CASSQGYFGGRYEQYF. CDR3 DNA sequence: TGCGCCAGCAGCCAAGGGTATTTCGGGGGGCGATACGAGCAGTACTTC.

V and J are TRBV27 and TRBJ2-6; D gene ambiguous. V lost 5 bases, J lost 4 bases, and 15 bases lay in between. The CDR3 runs to 16 residues. In germline, CDR1 is MNHEY, CDR2 SMNVEV (reference sequence). CDR3 DNA sequence: TGTGCCAGCAGTCCCACAACCAGCAACGGGGCCAACGTCCTGACTTTC. This gives the protein CASSPTTSNGANVLTF.

This clonotype was seen a handful of times. This chain connects TRBV5-1 to TRBJ1-1, with 12 bases identical to TRBD1. The germline gives CDR1 SGHRS, CDR2 YFSETQ. Unmatched junction bases numbered 8, after V lost 4 bases and J lost 4 bases. The CDR3 length is 16 residues. The chain's CDR3 is CASSPGQGARITEAFF. For the CDR3, the DNA is TGCGCCAGCAGCCCGGGACAGGGGGCGCGTATCACTGAAGCTTTCTTT.

The chain couples TRBV7-2 to TRBJ2-3; D unresolved. The V gene's germline CDR1 is SGHTA and CDR2 FQGNSA. The CDR3 has 14 amino acids. The V end lost 5 bases, the J end lost 4 bases, and 13 bases lay between the germline ends. The CDR3 DNA reads TGTGCCAGCAGCAAAACCTTTGTGGCAGATACGCAGTATTTT. Protein product: CASSKTFVADTQYF.

CDR3 DNA sequence: TGCAGTGCTAGGAGTACGGGTAGCACTGAAGCTTTCTTT. It is translated as CSARSTGSTEAFF. This chain connects TRBV20-1 to TRBJ1-1; D is uncertain. CDR3 size: 13 residues. Trimming shortened V by 3 bases and J by 4 bases, and 12 bases separated the two germline ends. The germline V gene has CDR1 DFQATT and CDR2 SNEGSKA (reference sequence).

In DNA, the CDR3 is TGCGCCAGCACCAAGACCCGGACAGGGGTATTCGAGAATGAGCAGTTCTTC. Translating gives CASTKTRTGVFENEQFF. The chain employs TRBV5-1 and TRBJ2-1; 9 nucleotides agree with TRBD1. The CDR3 has 17 amino acids. Germline V gene data show CDR1 as SGHRS and CDR2 as YFSETQ. Germline trimming cut 6 bases from V and 7 bases from J; bases unmatched to any gene: 17.

This clonotype has a handful of counts. The J gene is TRBJ2-3, the V gene TRBV10-3; 11 bases line up with TRBD2. The CDR3 is made up of 17 amino acids. Germline V lookup: CDR1 ENHRY, CDR2 SYGVKD. After removal of 1 base from V and 2 bases from J, the junction contained 5 bases not matched to a gene. CDR3 amino acids: CAISEWGLAEITDTQYF. The CDR3, as DNA: TGTGCCATCAGTGAGTGGGGACTAGCGGAGATCACAGATACGCAGTATTTT.

The V call is TRBV5-1, the J call TRBJ2-1; 8 nucleotides agree with TRBD1. The J segment lost 2 bases and the V segment lost 0 bases, leaving 4 bases of the junction unmatched. This CDR3 is 16 amino acids long. Germline loops: CDR1 SGHRS, CDR2 YFSETQ. CDR3 nucleotides: TGCGCCAGCAGCTTGGTGGCGACAGGGGCCTACAATGAGCAGTTCTTC. Translated: CASSLVATGAYNEQFF.

This clonotype appeared many times. The chain has TRBV4-2 and TRBJ1-2, with 9 bases that match TRBD1. Germline V CDR1 and CDR2: LGHNA, YNFKEQ. The CDR3 loop spans 16 amino acids. Unmatched junction bases numbered 10, after V lost 0 bases and J lost 8 bases. This chain's CDR3 is CASSQDPRDRVNGYTF. CDR3 coding DNA: TGTGCCAGCAGCCAAGATCCCCGGGACAGGGTGAACGGCTACACCTTC.

This clonotype was found once. CDR3 sequence reads: CASSKPGGRETQYF. The CDR3 coding sequence is TGTGCCAGCAGTAAACCAGGGGGCCGGGAGACCCAGTACTTC. The chain recombines TRBV28 with TRBJ2-5; 8 positions agree with TRBD1. V was pared by 5 bases and J by 5 bases, with 7 bases of the junction left unmatched. Germline CDR1 reads MDHEN; CDR2 reads SYDVKM. The CDR3 length is 14 residues.

In this sample, this clonotype turned up a few times. The chain recombines TRBV7-9 with TRBJ2-7; 7 bases agree with TRBD1. The CDR3 loop spans 13 amino acids. Germline V gene data show CDR1 as SEHNR and CDR2 as FQNEAQ (reference sequence). The CDR3 DNA is TGTGCAATACAGGGGCCTCCGGACTACGAGCAGTACTTC. Protein sequence: CAIQGPPDYEQYF.

This clonotype was seen only a few times. The chain couples TRBV15 to TRBJ1-5, with D possibly being TRBD1 (5 bases). V lost 5 bases, J lost 1 base, and 6 bases lay in between. This CDR3 is 13 amino acids long. Per the germline V gene, CDR1 is LNHNV and CDR2 is YYDKDF (reference sequence). CDR3 sequence: CATSWGSNQPQHF. CDR3 nucleotide sequence: TGTGCCACCAGCTGGGGGAGCAATCAGCCCCAGCATTTT. Full variable domain (missing parts from reference TRBV15 and TRBJ1-5): DAMVIQNPRYQVTQFGKPVTLSCSQTLNHNVMYWYQQKSSQAPKLLFHYYDKDFNNEADTPDNFQSRRPNTSFCFLDIRSPGLGDTAMYLCATSWGSNQPQHFGDGTRLSIL.

The chain joins TRBV20-1 to TRBJ2-3, with 9 bases lining up with TRBD2. The CDR3 loop spans 16 amino acids. Germline V gives CDR1 DFQATT, CDR2 SNEGSKA (reference sequence). V trimming: 4 bases; J trimming: 0 bases; junction bases outside the gene matches: 8. CDR3 protein: CSATSGLATSTDTQYF. DNA for the CDR3: TGCAGTGCTACTTCCGGACTAGCGACTAGCACAGATACGCAGTATTTT.

The chain is built from TRBV15 and TRBJ2-3; D tentatively reads TRBD1 or TRBD2 (5 bases each). V lost 1 base and J lost 6, with 17 bases in between. The germline CDR1 and CDR2 sequences are LNHNV and YYDKDF (reference sequence). The CDR3 has 16 amino acids. CDR3: CATSRASGEWGDTQYF. The CDR3 DNA reads TGTGCCACCAGCAGAGCAAGCGGAGAGTGGGGGGATACGCAGTATTTT.